This T cell receptor beta chain was obtained from a study of radiotherapy plus CTLA-4 blockade in lung cancer. Study context: Disease control was seen in 25% to 40% of patients, objective responses in 18%. Whole-study results and caveats: Tumor-derived TCR clones expanded in blood after radiotherapy plus ipilimumab. Reportedly, early blood T cell clone dynamics best predicted response, with interferon-beta.

Focal radiation plus CTLA-4 blockade with ipilimumab was administered to patients who had chemo-refractory metastatic non-small-cell lung cancer. The repertoire was sequenced with immunoSEQ multiplex PCR; TCRdb's copy has only in-frame clones and lacks some. The table records about 78,000 clones, approximately 86% of them present only once. About this clone itself: The antigen is unknown.

The CDR3 loop spans 15 amino acids. V lost 7 bases and J lost 0, with 12 bases in between. The V gene's germline CDR1 is SNHLY and CDR2 FYNNEI. This receptor was taken from a human donor with non-small cell lung cancer who had stable disease on radiotherapy plus ipilimumab. The sample consisted of peripheral blood, taken from a patient treated with radiotherapy plus ipilimumab. V is TRBV2 and J is TRBJ1-4, with a tentative D call TRBD1 (6 bases). In DNA, the CDR3 is TGTGCCAGCACTGGGACACTTGCAACTAATGAAAAACTGTTTTTT. As protein: CASTGTLATNEKLFF.